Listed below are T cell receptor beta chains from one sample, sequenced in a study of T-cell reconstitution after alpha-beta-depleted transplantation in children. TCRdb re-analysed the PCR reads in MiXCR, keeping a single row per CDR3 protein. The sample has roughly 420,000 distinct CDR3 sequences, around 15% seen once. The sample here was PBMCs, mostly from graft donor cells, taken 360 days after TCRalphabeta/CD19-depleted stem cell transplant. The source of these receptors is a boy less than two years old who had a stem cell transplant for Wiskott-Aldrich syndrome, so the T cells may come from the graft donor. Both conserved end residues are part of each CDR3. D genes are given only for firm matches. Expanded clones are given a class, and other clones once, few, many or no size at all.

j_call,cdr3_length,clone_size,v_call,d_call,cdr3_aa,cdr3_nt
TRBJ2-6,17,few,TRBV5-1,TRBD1,CASSSGDRGSGANVLTF,TGCGCCAGCAGCTCGGGGGACAGGGGCTCTGGGGCCAACGTCCTGACTTTC
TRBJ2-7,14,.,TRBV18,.,CASSPRTDNYEQYF,TGTGCCAGCTCACCGCGGACAGACAACTACGAGCAGTACTTC
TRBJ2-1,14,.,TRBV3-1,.,CASSQDRPYNEQFF,TGTGCCAGCAGCCAAGATAGGCCTTACAATGAGCAGTTCTTC
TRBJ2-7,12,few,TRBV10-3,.,CAISDLNYEQYF,TGTGCCATCAGTGATTTGAACTACGAGCAGTACTTC
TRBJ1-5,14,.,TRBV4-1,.,CASSLEGTGQPQHF,TGCGCCAGCAGCCTAGAGGGGACGGGCCAGCCCCAGCATTTT
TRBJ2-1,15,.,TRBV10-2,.,CASSDVGSSWDEQFF,TGCGCCAGCAGTGACGTAGGAAGTTCGTGGGATGAGCAGTTCTTC
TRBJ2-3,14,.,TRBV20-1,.,CSARRTAKGNTQYF,TGCAGTGCGCGGAGGACAGCGAAAGGAAATACGCAGTATTTT
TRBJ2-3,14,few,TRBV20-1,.,CSARGGAPTDTQYF,TGCAGTGCTAGAGGGGGGGCCCCGACAGATACGCAGTATTTT
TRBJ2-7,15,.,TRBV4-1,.,CASSQEGTNAYEQYF,TGCGCCAGCAGCCAAGAGGGAACAAACGCCTACGAGCAGTACTTC
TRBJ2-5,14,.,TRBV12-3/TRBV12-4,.,CASSFGSLRETQYF,TGTGCCAGCAGTTTCGGGTCGTTGAGAGAGACCCAGTACTTC
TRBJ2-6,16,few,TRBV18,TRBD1,CASSPLGTAGANVLTF,TGTGCCAGCTCACCTCTCGGGACAGCTGGGGCCAACGTCCTGACTTTC
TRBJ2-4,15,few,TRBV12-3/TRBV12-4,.,CASSFTPLLKNIQYF,TGTGCCAGCAGTTTCACCCCCCTACTAAAAAACATTCAGTACTTC
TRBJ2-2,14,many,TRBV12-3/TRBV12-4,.,CASTHGTYTGELFF,TGTGCCAGCACCCACGGGACCTACACCGGGGAGCTGTTTTTT
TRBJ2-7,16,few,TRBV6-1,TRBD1,CASSPADRGTLYEQYF,TGTGCCAGCAGTCCCGCGGACAGGGGAACTCTCTACGAGCAGTACTTC
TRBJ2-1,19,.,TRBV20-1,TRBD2,CSARVRLAGGPSTHNEQFF,TGCAGTGCTAGGGTCCGACTAGCGGGGGGGCCGAGCACCCACAATGAGCAGTTCTTC
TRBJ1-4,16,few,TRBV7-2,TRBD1,CASSLVSHRGEGKLFF,TGTGCCAGCAGCTTAGTATCTCACAGGGGCGAGGGAAAACTGTTTTTT
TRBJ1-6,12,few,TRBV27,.,CASRRAKGALHF,TGTGCCAGCAGGCGCGCCAAGGGGGCCCTCCACTTT
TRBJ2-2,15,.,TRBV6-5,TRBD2,CASSYSGLATGELFF,TGTGCCAGCAGTTACTCGGGACTAGCGACCGGGGAGCTGTTTTTT
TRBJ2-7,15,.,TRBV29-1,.,CSVAGSFVGHYEQYF,TGCAGCGTTGCGGGGAGCTTCGTGGGCCACTACGAGCAGTACTTC
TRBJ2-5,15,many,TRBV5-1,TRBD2,CASSVSGGPQETQYF,TGCGCCAGCAGCGTTAGCGGGGGGCCACAAGAGACCCAGTACTTC
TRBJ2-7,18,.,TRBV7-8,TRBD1,CASSFGLRPGQAFYEQYF,TGTGCCAGCAGCTTCGGTTTACGGCCTGGACAGGCTTTCTACGAGCAGTACTTC
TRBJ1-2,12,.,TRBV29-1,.,CSVDPGQYGYTF,TGCAGCGTTGATCCGGGCCAGTATGGCTACACCTTC
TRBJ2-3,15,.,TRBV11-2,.,CASSWLRGTADTQYF,TGTGCCAGCAGCTGGCTGAGGGGAACGGCAGATACGCAGTATTTT
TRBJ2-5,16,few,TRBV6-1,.,CASSEAESKYQETQYF,TGTGCCAGCAGTGAGGCAGAATCAAAGTACCAAGAGACCCAGTACTTC
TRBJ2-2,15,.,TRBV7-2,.,CASSLMIANTGELFF,TGTGCCAGCAGCTTAATGATAGCGAACACCGGGGAGCTGTTTTTT
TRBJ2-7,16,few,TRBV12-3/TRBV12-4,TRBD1,CASRPPGTERPYEQYF,TGTGCCAGCAGACCTCCTGGGACAGAAAGACCCTACGAGCAGTACTTC
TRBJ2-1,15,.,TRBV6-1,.,CASRHRDWTDNEQFF,TGTGCCAGCAGACACCGGGACTGGACAGACAATGAGCAGTTCTTC
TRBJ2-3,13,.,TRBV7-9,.,CASSLRTIDTQYF,TGTGCCAGCAGCCTCAGGACGATAGATACGCAGTATTTT
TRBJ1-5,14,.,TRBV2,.,CAFSLLGYNQPQHF,TGTGCCTTCAGTTTGCTGGGATACAATCAGCCCCAGCATTTT
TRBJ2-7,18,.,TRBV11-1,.,CASSFGVHVGGAAYEQYF,TGTGCCAGCAGCTTCGGTGTCCACGTAGGGGGTGCGGCCTACGAGCAGTACTTC
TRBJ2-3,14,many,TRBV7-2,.,CASSLGLFTDTQYF,TGTGCCAGCAGCTTAGGACTATTCACAGATACGCAGTATTTT
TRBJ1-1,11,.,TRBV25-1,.,CASSIFTEAFF,TGTGCCAGCAGTATATTCACTGAAGCTTTCTTT
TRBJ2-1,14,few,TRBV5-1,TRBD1,CASSFRDRGNEQFF,TGCGCCAGCAGCTTCCGGGACAGGGGCAATGAGCAGTTCTTC
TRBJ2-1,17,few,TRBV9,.,CASSVVAGRSSYNEQFF,TGTGCCAGCAGCGTAGTGGCGGGACGGAGCTCCTACAATGAGCAGTTCTTC
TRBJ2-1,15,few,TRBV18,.,CASSGVAGPTNEQFF,TGTGCCAGCTCAGGAGTCGCAGGTCCAACGAATGAGCAGTTCTTC
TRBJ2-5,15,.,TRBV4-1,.,CASSQDLRRQETQYF,TGCGCCAGCAGCCAAGATCTCCGCAGACAAGAGACCCAGTACTTC
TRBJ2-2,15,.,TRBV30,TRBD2,CAWGRKRGNTGELFF,TGTGCCTGGGGACGGAAGCGGGGAAACACCGGGGAGCTGTTTTTT
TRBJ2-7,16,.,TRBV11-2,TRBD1,CASSSLQGEGTYEQYF,TGTGCCAGCAGCTCCTTACAGGGGGAAGGTACCTACGAGCAGTACTTC
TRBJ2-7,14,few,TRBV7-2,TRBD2,CASSPSGGASSQYF,TGTGCCAGCAGCCCTAGCGGGGGGGCGTCGTCCCAGTACTTC
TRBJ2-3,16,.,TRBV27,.,CASSLSTGGFTDTQYF,TGTGCCAGCAGTTTATCCACAGGAGGTTTCACAGATACGCAGTATTTT
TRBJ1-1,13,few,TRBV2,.,CASRLTGITEAFF,TGTGCCAGCCGACTAACAGGGATCACTGAAGCTTTCTTT
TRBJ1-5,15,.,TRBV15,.,CATSPRVVSNQPQHF,TGTGCCACCAGCCCTCGGGTTGTGAGCAATCAGCCCCAGCATTTT
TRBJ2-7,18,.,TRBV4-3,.,CASSQGGTKSSLYYEQYF,TGCGCCAGCAGCCAAGGCGGGACAAAAAGTAGTCTCTACTACGAGCAGTACTTC
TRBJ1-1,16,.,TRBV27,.,CASSLLGAGLGTEAFF,TGTGCCAGCAGTTTACTGGGGGCAGGGTTGGGCACTGAAGCTTTCTTT
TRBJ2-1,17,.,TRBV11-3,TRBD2,CASSPWTSGFSYNEQFF,TGTGCCAGCAGCCCTTGGACTAGCGGCTTTTCCTACAATGAGCAGTTCTTC